This T cell receptor beta chain was found in a study of shared T cell receptors in the human thymus. V dropped 0 bases and J dropped 0; count of bases not matched to a gene: 9. CDR3 length: 18 residues. Germline V gene sequence: CDR1 MGHRA, CDR2 YSYEKL. The protocol was immunoSEQ multiplex PCR, while the TCRdb copy is restricted to in-frame clones and leaves out a portion. This repertoire shows 700,000 or so clones, approximately 83% found once; its top ten account for around 0.01%. This same sample was also taken into another study, of human thymus T cells. In that study: Resections from corrective heart surgery provided thymus tissue. V and J gene usage appeared biased in thymic and blood repertoires.

The TCR comes from a girl under three years old with a congenital heart defect. V is TRBV4-1 and J is TRBJ1-1; 8 bases match TRBD1. Sequencing was performed on thymocytes. CDR3 sequence reads: CASSQDARDRTMNTEAFF. The CDR3 coding sequence is TGCGCCAGCAGCCAAGACGCCCGGGACAGGACGATGAACACTGAAGCTTTCTTT.